The 15 T cell receptor beta chains given below trace back to one sample, sequenced in a study of CD4 and CD8 cells across lung adenocarcinoma regions. TCRdb ran MiXCR on the PCR reads and lists one entry per CDR3 protein. Of several thousand distinct CDR3 sequences in the sample, around 46% were seen once. Specimen: CD4+ T cells from the margin of a lung tumor. The receptors were sampled from a male donor with lung adenocarcinoma. The CD4 and CD8 labels of this study may be unreliable.

V gene TRBV12-3 or TRBV12-4 combines with J gene TRBJ2-5; 8 bases map to TRBD2. The end of the DNA is better explained by TRBJ2-3, so the J call may be wrong. The CDR3 runs 16 residues. CDR3 nucleotide sequence: TGTGCCAGCGCCTTCGGGGGGGACGGAGGGGCAGATACGCAGTATTTT. Protein product: CASAFGGDGGADTQYF.

Within the sample, this clonotype is medium-sized. The V gene is TRBV6-1, the J gene TRBJ2-1, with unresolved D. Germline V CDR1 and CDR2: MNHNS, SASEGT. V was trimmed by 2 bases and J by 0 bases, leaving 11 bases between them. This CDR3 spans 16 amino acids. DNA of the CDR3: TGTGCCAGCAGTGAATTAAGGGCAGTCTCCTACAATGAGCAGTTCTTC. This translates into CASSELRAVSYNEQFF.

The rearrangement joins TRBV27 to TRBJ2-4; D tentatively reads TRBD1 or TRBD2 (5 bases each). CDR3 length equals 15 residues. Germline V gene lookup returns CDR1 MNHEY and CDR2 SMNVEV (reference sequence). V was clipped by 8 bases and J by 12 bases, with 26 bases between them. The chain's CDR3 is CASGTGLQSKDTQYF. The CDR3 DNA sequence: TGTGCCAGCGGGACGGGGCTTCAATCCAAAGATACTCAGTACTTC.

The genes are TRBV6-5 and TRBJ2-2; 9 bases fit TRBD2. CDR1 is MNHEY, CDR2 SVGAGI, per germline. This CDR3 is built from 16 residues. Losses at the gene ends were 3 bases for V and 16 bases for J; bases not matched to a gene: 18. The CDR3 region has the DNA TGTGCCAGCAGTTATCAGCTAGCGGGATTTACCGGGGCGCAGTTTTTT. As protein: CASSYQLAGFTGAQFF.

In its sample, this clonotype was seen a few times. V and J are TRBV6-1 and TRBJ2-1; TRBD1 might be the D (5 bases). The J call may not be correct, given that the DNA end is closer to TRBJ2-4. CDR1 is MNHNS and CDR2 is SASEGT in the germline V gene. CDR3 size: 12 residues. CDR3 in amino acids: CASSELAGHQYF. For the CDR3, the DNA is TGTGCCAGCAGTGAATTGGCAGGGCATCAGTACTTC.

This clonotype is medium-sized (0.01 to 0.1%) within its sample. The CDR3 region is CASSYTKFQLAGDLNEQFF. As DNA, the CDR3 is TGTGCCAGCAGTTACACCAAGTTCCAACTAGCGGGAGACCTGAATGAGCAGTTCTTC. This chain uses TRBV6-5 with TRBJ2-1; 11 bases match TRBD2. The CDR3 contains 19 residues. The V gene's germline CDR1 is MNHEY and CDR2 SVGAGI. After removal of 2 bases from V and 7 bases from J, the junction contained 16 bases not matched to a gene.

This clonotype is judged medium-sized. V is TRBV6-1 and J is TRBJ2-1, with D unresolved. With the DNA end fitting TRBJ2-7 better, the J assignment may be wrong. CDR1 is MNHNS and CDR2 is SASEGT in the germline V gene. CDR3 length: 14 amino acids. The CDR3 DNA reads as TGTGCCAGCAGTGAAGGGGGTAGTTCCGACGAGCAGTACTTC. Protein sequence: CASSEGGSSDEQYF.

This clonotype is judged medium-sized. The J gene is TRBJ2-2, the V gene TRBV7-2; 10 bases are shared with TRBD1. Germline V gene data show CDR1 as SGHTA and CDR2 as FQGNSA. V lost 1 base and J lost 4; bases outside the gene matches: 3. CDR3 length: 16 residues. CDR3 sequence: CASSLGGQGSTGELFF. The DNA of the CDR3 is TGTGCCAGCAGCTTAGGGGGACAGGGGTCCACCGGGGAGCTGTTTTTT.

The J gene is TRBJ2-3, the V gene TRBV4-1, with 10 positions matching TRBD2. The assigned J gene may be wrong: the sequence end matches TRBJ2-7 better. CDR1 and CDR2 (germline): MGHRA, YSYEKL. The CDR3 extends over 15 amino acids. Here the CDR3 DNA reads TGCGCCAGCAGCCAAGATTCCGGGACTAGCGTCGAGCAGTACGTC. Protein product: CASSQDSGTSVEQYV.

This clonotype was detected only once. Germline and junction disagree at one end, which may indicate a read error. This rearrangement joins TRBV10-3 to TRBJ2-2, with D tentatively TRBD1 or TRBD2 (7 bases each). The length of the CDR3 is 14 residues. The germline V gene has CDR1 ENHRY and CDR2 SYGVKD. CDR3 sequence (DNA): TGTGCGGGCCAGGGGGGGCGATTTTCCGGGGAGCTGTATTTT. Protein sequence: CAGQGGRFSGELYF.

This rearrangement joins TRBV23-1 to TRBJ2-1, with D tentatively TRBD2 (6 bases). TRBV23-1 is an ORF, with its function uncertain. V shed 3 bases and J shed 7 bases, with 13 bases lying between them. The CDR3 runs to 14 residues. This chain's CDR3 is CASSHRQGRNEQFF. CDR3 in DNA: TGCGCCAGCAGTCATCGACAAGGGAGGAATGAGCAGTTCTTC.

In this sample, this clonotype turned up a few times. The V and J genes are TRBV4-1 and TRBJ2-1; 10 nucleotides agree with TRBD2. The J call may not be correct, given that the DNA end is closer to TRBJ2-7. The length of the CDR3 is 14 residues. From germline, CDR1 is MGHRA and CDR2 YSYEKL. The DNA of the CDR3 is TGCGCCAGCAGCCTGACTAGCGGGTTGTACGAGCAGTACTTC. As protein: CASSLTSGLYEQYF.

The chain combines TRBV10-1 with TRBJ1-1; no clear D gene. V lost 7 bases, J lost 4 bases, and 13 bases lay in between. CDR3 size: 13 residues. Germline V CDR1 and CDR2: WNHNN, SYGVQD (reference sequence). The CDR3 coding sequence is TGCGCCAGCAACGAGGAGGTGGGCACTGAAGCTTTCTTT. This sequence encodes CASNEEVGTEAFF.

At least ten counts were recorded for this clonotype. CDR3 amino acids: CAASGGTGELFF. Written as DNA, the CDR3 is TGTGCCGCTAGCGGGGGCACCGGGGAGCTGTTTTTT. The chain links TRBV10-3 to TRBJ2-2; 10 nucleotides line up with TRBD2. Germline values: CDR1 ENHRY, CDR2 SYGVKD. V was clipped by 11 bases and J by 4 bases; unmatched bases: 1. CDR3 length: 12 amino acids.

This clonotype was seen a single time. The genes are TRBV6-5 and TRBJ2-2; no reliable D call. CDR1 is MNHEY and CDR2 is SVGAGI in the germline V gene. The V gene lost 2 bases and the J gene lost 7 bases, with 11 bases spanning the gap. The length of the CDR3 is 14 residues. The CDR3 is CASSYTTGRGELFF. The DNA of the CDR3 is TGTGCCAGCAGTTACACGACTGGCCGCGGGGAGCTGTTTTTT.